These T cell receptor beta chains were read from a single sample in a study of regulatory T cells in long-lasting Graves disease. In TCRdb, the multiplex PCR reads were re-called with MiXCR into one record per CDR3 protein. Of fewer than 650,000 distinct CDR3 sequences in the sample, roughly 15% are singletons; the top ten hold approximately 20%. These data are also associated with another study on T cells in Graves' hyperthyroidism and ophthalmopathy.

Here the sequenced sample was peripheral blood mononuclear cells (PBMCs), taken at new diagnosis, from a patient treated with antithyroid drugs. These receptors all stem from a woman aged 25-40 years with Graves disease. The CDR3 runs from the conserved cysteine through the conserved F or W. A D gene is named only where the DNA matches it firmly. Clone size appears in some rows only: once, few, many, or a class for an expanded clone.

few | - | TRBJ2-7 | TRBV19 | 15 | TGTGCCAGTAGTATAGCCCAAGGACCGACCTACGAGCAGTACTTC | CASSIAQGPTYEQYF
many | - | TRBJ1-1 | TRBV5-1 | 13 | TGTGCCAGCAGCTCCGATACGAACACTGAAGCTTTCTTT | CASSSDTNTEAFF
many | TRBD2 | TRBJ2-1 | TRBV30 | 13 | TGTGCCGGCTCTAGCGGGAATCGGGATGAGCAGTTCTTC | CAGSSGNRDEQFF
- | TRBD2 | TRBJ2-3 | TRBV7-9 | 17 | TGTGCCCTGGGGAGGACGTCGCGGGAGAACGATCTAGATACGCAGTATTTT | CALGRTSRENDLDTQYF
many | - | TRBJ2-3 | TRBV27 | 16 | TGTGCCAGCAGTTATCGACCCCCCGGAGGTGAAGATACGCAGTATTTT | CASSYRPPGGEDTQYF
- | - | TRBJ1-2 | TRBV5-1 | 14 | TGCGCCAGCAGCGGGAACACAGTTTTCTATGGCTACACCTTC | CASSGNTVFYGYTF
- | TRBD2 | TRBJ2-3 | TRBV7-3 | 13 | TGTGCCAGCAGCCTTACACTAGCGGGGAATCAGTATTTT | CASSLTLAGNQYF
many | - | TRBJ1-2 | TRBV5-6 | 13 | TGTGCCAGCAGCTTTGGACCTAACTATGGCTACACCTTC | CASSFGPNYGYTF
- | TRBD1 | TRBJ2-7 | TRBV5-6 | 15 | TGTGCCAGCAGCTTAGTGGGACAGGGATCCAACGAGCAGTACTTC | CASSLVGQGSNEQYF
few | - | TRBJ1-6 | TRBV3-1 | 18 | TGTGCCAGCAGCCAAGATGCCCCCACAGGGTCGAATTTTTCACCCCTCCACTTT | CASSQDAPTGSNFSPLHF
many | TRBD1 | TRBJ2-2 | TRBV2 | 12 | TGTGCCAGCAGCCCGGGACAGGGGGAGCTGTTTTTT | CASSPGQGELFF
- | - | TRBJ1-1 | TRBV24-1 | 19 | TGTGCCACCAGTGGTCCCAGACTGCCTTCCACGCAAATGAACACTGAAGCTTTCTTT | CATSGPRLPSTQMNTEAFF
few | - | TRBJ1-6 | TRBV18 | 14 | TGTGCCAGCTCACCACCGGGGAAGAGTTCACCCCTCCACTTT | CASSPPGKSSPLHF
- | - | TRBJ2-3 | TRBV28 | 12 | TGTGCCAGCGTGTCTAGCACAGATACGCAGTATTTT | CASVSSTDTQYF
few | - | TRBJ2-1 | TRBV30 | 15 | TGTGCCTCGGTTGGGTTAGCGGAGGTGTACAATGAGCAGTTCTTC | CASVGLAEVYNEQFF
few | - | TRBJ2-1 | TRBV5-1 | 16 | TGCGCCAGCAGCTTGGAGGGCAGAGGGATGTTCAGTGAGCAGTTCTTC | CASSLEGRGMFSEQFF
many | - | TRBJ2-1 | TRBV6-2/TRBV6-3 | 15 | TGTGCCAGCAGTTACTCGGTGGGACGGTACAATGAGCAGTTCTTC | CASSYSVGRYNEQFF
- | - | TRBJ1-1 | TRBV5-1 | 14 | TGTGCCAGCAGCTTGGGCCCGGAGGGGACTGAAGCTTTCTTT | CASSLGPEGTEAFF
few | - | TRBJ1-1 | TRBV29-1 | 13 | TGCAGCGTATGGTCCAACGCCTACTCTGAAGCTTTCTTT | CSVWSNAYSEAFF
many | - | TRBJ2-7 | TRBV12-3/TRBV12-4 | 15 | TGTGCCAGCAGTAACGGGGGCCGGAGAGACTACGAGCAGTACTTC | CASSNGGRRDYEQYF
- | - | TRBJ1-3 | TRBV12-3/TRBV12-4 | 11 | TGTGCCAGCGGGACGAGAAACACCATATATTTT | CASGTRNTIYF
- | TRBD2 | TRBJ2-7 | TRBV28 | 12 | TGTGCCAGCCGGGGGGTTTTTGACGAGCAGTACTTC | CASRGVFDEQYF
few | - | TRBJ2-3 | TRBV30 | 17 | TGTGCCTGGAGTGCACGCCCCGGGACGCTAGATACAGATACGCAGTATTTT | CAWSARPGTLDTDTQYF
few | - | TRBJ2-7 | TRBV28 | 12 | TGTGCCAGCAGTCAAGGGGCTGACGAGCAGTACTTC | CASSQGADEQYF
few | - | TRBJ1-2 | TRBV7-2 | 14 | TGTGCCAGCAGCCCCGGCCTCGGGGCGGCTGGCTACACCTTC | CASSPGLGAAGYTF